The 22 T cell receptor beta chains reported below all come from one sample, sequenced in a study of CD8+ T cells in alopecia areata. RNA was extracted and reverse transcribed into cDNA as the sequencing template. TCRdb's table, derived via immunoSEQ multiplex PCR, lists solely in-frame clones and lacks some. The sample holds around 300,000 clones, 50% to 75% seen once. Treatment described: oral pan-JAK inhibitor, 5-10 mg twice daily. This specimen was CD4+ T cells sorted from blood, taken around week 54, from a patient treated with tofacitinib. The receptors were gathered from a human donor with alopecia areata.

The rearrangement joins TRBV11-2 to TRBJ2-4; no clear D. V was pared by 1 base and J by 6 bases, with 4 bases between. Germline assignment: CDR1 SGHAT and CDR2 FQNNGV. The CDR3 contains 12 residues. The CDR3 DNA is TGTGCCAGCAGCTTAGCTATAAACATTCAGTACTTC. Its translation is CASSLAINIQYF.

This clone was seen a handful of times. CDR3 DNA: TGTGCCAGCAGCCCTCGACAGGGTAATTCACCCCTCCACTTT. This sequence encodes CASSPRQGNSPLHF. The chain uses TRBV9 and TRBJ1-6; TRBD1 aligns across 7 bases. Germline CDR1 reads SGDLS; CDR2 reads YYNGEE. The CDR3 is made up of 14 amino acids. Losses at the gene ends were 4 bases for V and 6 bases for J; bases not matched to a gene: 4.

The chain is built from TRBV30 and TRBJ1-5; weak D call: TRBD1 (6 bases). V shed 0 bases and J shed 6 bases, with 21 bases lying between them. The length of the CDR3 is 17 residues. Looked up from germline, CDR1 is GTSNPN and CDR2 is SVGIG (reference sequence). Here the CDR3 reads CAWSVGGGQTLAQPQHF. CDR3 in DNA: TGTGCCTGGAGTGTAGGTGGTGGACAGACCCTAGCTCAGCCCCAGCATTTT.

The rearrangement joins TRBV6-6 to TRBJ1-2, with TRBD1 as a possible D gene (6 bases). V gave up 2 bases and J gave up 5 bases, with 12 bases separating them. Per germline, CDR1 MNHNY and CDR2 SVGAGI (reference sequence). The CDR3 runs to 14 residues. CDR3 DNA sequence: TGTGCCAGCAGTTACACCGCAGGGGTTTATGGCTACACCTTC. This encodes CASSYTAGVYGYTF.

This clone was counted a few times. For the CDR3, the DNA is TGCGCCAGCAGACCGGGACGGAGTAATTCACCCCTCCACTTT. This codes for CASRPGRSNSPLHF. The V and J genes are TRBV10-2 and TRBJ1-6, with a possible D match to TRBD1 (5 bases). In germline, CDR1 is WSHSY, CDR2 SAAADI. The CDR3 runs to 14 residues. V dropped 6 bases and J dropped 6 bases, with 12 bases sitting between them.

The chain carries TRBV20-1 and TRBJ1-1; D unclear. The CDR3 runs 11 residues. V was shortened by 6 bases and J by 0 bases, with 5 bases between the two germline ends. From germline, CDR1 is DFQATT and CDR2 SNEGSKA (reference sequence). As DNA, the CDR3 is TGCAGTGCAGGACTGAACACTGAAGCTTTCTTT. It specifies CSAGLNTEAFF.

On this clone itself: At one end, the junction sequence differs from germline, possibly due to a read error. V is TRBV2 and J is TRBJ2-7; 7 bases agree with TRBD2. Per germline, CDR1 SNHLY and CDR2 FYNNEI. The CDR3 contains 12 residues. CDR3 in amino acids: CASSEIGRGVRF. The CDR3 nucleotides are TGTGCCAGCAGTGAAATAGGGAGGGGTGTTCGGTTC.

The chain carries TRBV7-2 and TRBJ2-1; D possibly corresponds to TRBD1 (6 bases). The V end was cut by 3 bases, the J end by 9 bases, with 12 bases between. CDR1 and CDR2 from the germline V gene are SGHTA and FQGNSA. CDR3 size: 13 residues. The CDR3 DNA is TGTGCCAGCAGCTTGCAGGGGTACGGTGAGCAGTTCTTC. Translating it yields CASSLQGYGEQFF.

The chain's CDR3 is CASSYSGLRNTEAFF. CDR3 nucleotide sequence: TGTGCCAGCAGTTACTCGGGGTTGCGGAACACTGAAGCTTTCTTT. The chain employs TRBV6-5 and TRBJ1-1; D is uncertain. The CDR3 runs to 15 residues. CDR1 is MNHEY, CDR2 SVGAGI, per germline. Trimming left V 0 bases short and J 1 base short, with 9 bases between.

The chain is built from TRBV10-3 and TRBJ2-7; either TRBD1 or TRBD2 may supply D (5 bases each). The CDR3 sequence is 12 residues long. The germline V and J ends were trimmed by 8 bases and 2 bases, with 10 bases remaining between them. CDR1 ENHRY and CDR2 SYGVKD come from the germline V gene. The CDR3, as DNA: TGTGCCATCGGGACGGGCCCCTACGAGCAGTACTTC. As protein: CAIGTGPYEQYF.

There are a few counts of this clone. The chain carries TRBV7-3 and TRBJ2-1; D not resolved. The CDR3 runs 13 residues. The V and J ends lost 5 bases and 8 bases respectively, with 13 bases between them. Germline CDR1 and CDR2: SGHTA and FQGTGA. The CDR3 is CASSRNTIDEQFF. CDR3 bases: TGTGCCAGCAGCCGAAACACGATCGATGAGCAGTTCTTC.

This rearrangement joins TRBV29-1 to TRBJ1-1; D is unclear. The germline V gene encodes CDR1 SQVTM and CDR2 ANQGSEA. The CDR3 loop spans 14 amino acids. V shed 0 bases and J shed 1 base, with 9 bases lying between them. CDR3 sequence (DNA): TGCAGCGTTGAAGATCGACGGCCGAACACTGAAGCTTTCTTT. Translating gives CSVEDRRPNTEAFF.

This clone was counted only a few times. V is TRBV18 and J is TRBJ1-5; 10 positions match TRBD1. V trimming: 4 bases; J trimming: 4 bases; junction bases outside the gene matches: 7. The CDR3 has 16 amino acids. CDR1 KGHSH and CDR2 LQKENI come from the germline V gene. This CDR3 reads CASSLTGTGVNQPQHF. The CDR3 DNA reads TGTGCCAGCTCACTAACCGGGACAGGGGTTAATCAGCCCCAGCATTTT.

In its sample, this clone was seen a few times. J is TRBJ1-1 and V is TRBV11-2, with 7 positions matching TRBD1. This CDR3 has 14 residues. V lost 0 bases and J lost 8; bases outside the gene matches: 6. Germline CDR1 reads SGHAT; CDR2 reads FQNNGV. The CDR3 sequence is CASSLDRSRGEAFF. The CDR3 DNA sequence: TGTGCCAGCAGCTTAGATCGAAGCAGGGGGGAAGCTTTCTTT.

The rearrangement links TRBV5-1 to TRBJ2-7; 8 bases fit TRBD1. CDR1 is SGHRS, CDR2 YFSETQ, per germline. With 4 bases clipped from V and 6 bases from J, the junction kept 6 bases outside the gene matches. This CDR3 has 13 residues. The DNA for the CDR3 is TGCGCCAGCAGCCGACAGGGGAGACGCGAGCAGTACTTC. Protein: CASSRQGRREQYF. Together with reference TRBV5-1 and TRBJ2-7, the CDR3 gives the full variable domain: KAGVTQTPRYLIKTRGQQVTLSCSPISGHRSVSWYQQTPGQGLQFLFEYFSETQRNKGNFPGRFSGRQFSNSRSEMNVSTLELGDSALYLCASSRQGRREQYFGPGTRLTVT.

This clone was found once. The chain has TRBV9 and TRBJ2-1, with 7 nucleotides matching TRBD1. V dropped 3 bases and J dropped 3; count of bases not matched to a gene: 3. CDR3 length: 14 amino acids. CDR1 and CDR2 from the germline V gene are SGDLS and YYNGEE. The CDR3 sequence is CASSAGQYYNEQFF. Written as DNA, the CDR3 is TGTGCCAGCAGCGCGGGACAGTACTACAATGAGCAGTTCTTC.

In its sample, this clone was seen a few times. The J gene is TRBJ1-2, the V gene TRBV29-1; D remains unclear. This CDR3 is built from 15 residues. V was trimmed by 7 bases and J by 1 base, leaving 19 bases between them. Germline CDR1 reads SQVTM; CDR2 reads ANQGSEA. CDR3 nucleotide sequence: TGCAGCGCGGTACCGTGGACCGCCAATAACTATGGCTACACCTTC. It specifies CSAVPWTANNYGYTF.

The CDR3 coding sequence is TGTGCCATCAAGGGCGGGGGGCGAAGCTCCTACAATGAGCAGTTCTTC. Encoded protein: CAIKGGGRSSYNEQFF. This sequence joins TRBV10-3 and TRBJ2-1; 8 nucleotides agree with TRBD2. The CDR3 contains 16 residues. CDR1 is ENHRY, CDR2 SYGVKD, per germline. Trimming cost V 7 bases and J 0 bases; bases outside gene matches: 8.

The J gene is TRBJ2-5, the V gene TRBV9, with D unresolved. The germline V gene has CDR1 SGDLS and CDR2 YYNGEE. The CDR3 loop spans 14 amino acids. Trimming took off 0 bases at V and 1 base at J, with 7 bases between the two ends. CDR3 sequence reads: CASSVGTAQETQYF. DNA of the CDR3: TGTGCCAGCAGCGTAGGGACGGCCCAAGAGACCCAGTACTTC.

The chain carries TRBV20-1 and TRBJ1-2; possibly TRBD1 for D (5 bases). Germline V gene lookup returns CDR1 DFQATT and CDR2 SNEGSKA (reference sequence). Trimming cost V 0 bases and J 8 bases, with 7 bases left between them. The CDR3 extends over 11 amino acids. CDR3 protein: CSARDPGGYTF. As DNA, the CDR3 is TGCAGTGCTAGAGATCCAGGGGGCTACACCTTC.

The chain combines TRBV29-1 with TRBJ1-2, with no clear D. The CDR3 extends over 14 amino acids. V was trimmed by 4 bases and J by 2 bases, leaving 14 bases between them. CDR1 SQVTM and CDR2 ANQGSEA come from the germline V gene. As DNA, the CDR3 is TGCAGCGTTGGCGGGTTCGGAGGAAACTATGGCTACACCTTC. It encodes CSVGGFGGNYGYTF. Supplemented by reference TRBV29-1 and TRBJ1-2, the full variable domain reads SAVISQKPSRDICQRGTSLTIQCQVDSQVTMMFWYRQQPGQSLTLIATANQGSEATYESGFVIDKFPISRPNLTFSTLTVSNMSPEDSSIYLCSVGGFGGNYGYTFGSGTRLTVV.

This clone was detected only once. The V call is TRBV9, the J call TRBJ2-1; TRBD1 might be the D (6 bases). The CDR3 totals 12 residues. The V end was cut by 6 bases, the J end by 10 bases, with 14 bases between. Per germline, CDR1 SGDLS and CDR2 YYNGEE. For the CDR3, the DNA is TGTGCCAGCAACCCCCTCCAGGGGGAGCAGTTCTTC. As protein: CASNPLQGEQFF.